A selection of T cell receptor beta chains follows, all from one sample in a study of T cell clones after liver transplantation. Assay: immunoSEQ multiplex PCR; the TCRdb copy retains only in-frame clones and omits some. The table records 20,000 to 30,000 clones, over 55% of them present only once. The sample in question was CD4+ T cells from blood, obtained before liver transplant. These receptors were obtained from a human donor who received a liver transplant. The CDR3 runs from the conserved cysteine through the conserved F or W. D genes are given only for firm matches. Clone size is shown for a subset of rows, as once, few, many or a class of expanded clone.

clone size: .; V gene: TRBV23-1; J gene: TRBJ1-5; D gene: TRBD1; CDR3 protein: CASSQPGQGNQPQHF; CDR3 DNA: TGCGCCAGCAGTCAACCCGGACAGGGCAATCAGCCCCAGCATTTT
clone size: .; V gene: TRBV19; J gene: TRBJ1-2; D gene: TRBD1; CDR3 protein: CASRYRGGYTF; CDR3 DNA: TGTGCCAGTAGGTACAGGGGTGGCTACACCTTC
clone size: few; V gene: TRBV6-1; J gene: TRBJ1-5; D gene: .; CDR3 protein: CASSEVSGNQPQHF; CDR3 DNA: TGTGCCAGCAGTGAGGTGTCGGGCAATCAGCCCCAGCATTTT
clone size: .; V gene: TRBV4-2; J gene: TRBJ1-2; D gene: .; CDR3 protein: CASSQEQGLYGYTF; CDR3 DNA: TGTGCCAGCAGCCAAGAACAGGGTCTCTATGGCTACACCTTC
clone size: few; V gene: TRBV5-6; J gene: TRBJ2-2; D gene: .; CDR3 protein: CASSPGGLDTGELFF; CDR3 DNA: TGTGCCAGCAGCCCCGGCGGGCTGGACACCGGGGAGCTGTTTTTT
clone size: .; V gene: TRBV5-4; J gene: TRBJ2-2; D gene: .; CDR3 protein: CASSFSRGDSRWTGELFF; CDR3 DNA: TGTGCCAGCAGCTTCTCCCGCGGGGACTCCCGATGGACCGGGGAGCTGTTTTTT
clone size: .; V gene: TRBV10-1; J gene: TRBJ2-3; D gene: TRBD1; CDR3 protein: CASSDGQGTDTQYF; CDR3 DNA: TGCGCCAGCAGTGATGGACAGGGGACAGATACGCAGTATTTT
clone size: .; V gene: TRBV10-3; J gene: TRBJ2-3; D gene: .; CDR3 protein: CAISGGVGDTQYF; CDR3 DNA: TGTGCCATCAGTGGTGGGGTTGGAGATACGCAGTATTTT
clone size: .; V gene: TRBV10-3; J gene: TRBJ2-2; D gene: .; CDR3 protein: CAIRQNTGELFF; CDR3 DNA: TGTGCCATCCGACAGAACACCGGGGAGCTGTTTTTT
clone size: .; V gene: TRBV14; J gene: TRBJ2-1; D gene: .; CDR3 protein: CASSQDSRGLRYNEQFF; CDR3 DNA: TGTGCCAGCAGCCAAGATTCCAGGGGCCTTAGGTACAATGAGCAGTTCTTC
clone size: once; V gene: TRBV10-3; J gene: TRBJ2-7; D gene: .; CDR3 protein: CAISVSYEQYF; CDR3 DNA: TGTGCCATCAGTGTGTCCTACGAGCAGTACTTC
clone size: .; V gene: TRBV5-5; J gene: TRBJ2-5; D gene: TRBD2; CDR3 protein: CASSSGLAGGYETQYF; CDR3 DNA: TGTGCCAGCAGCTCCGGACTAGCGGGAGGTTATGAGACCCAGTACTTC
clone size: few; V gene: TRBV5-1; J gene: TRBJ2-3; D gene: .; CDR3 protein: CASSLRFDSTDTQYF; CDR3 DNA: TGCGCCAGCAGCTTGAGATTCGACAGCACAGATACGCAGTATTTT
clone size: .; V gene: TRBV30; J gene: TRBJ2-2; D gene: .; CDR3 protein: CAWSVRDNWAGELFF; CDR3 DNA: TGTGCCTGGAGTGTACGCGACAACTGGGCCGGGGAGCTGTTTTTT
clone size: .; V gene: TRBV28; J gene: TRBJ1-4; D gene: TRBD1; CDR3 protein: CASSTGTVREKLFF; CDR3 DNA: TGTGCCAGCAGTACCGGGACAGTAAGGGAAAAACTGTTTTTT
clone size: .; V gene: TRBV27; J gene: TRBJ2-1; D gene: .; CDR3 protein: CASTTPTGTTMGEQFF; CDR3 DNA: TGTGCCAGCACGACCCCCACCGGGACCACCATGGGTGAGCAGTTCTTC
clone size: once; V gene: TRBV13; J gene: TRBJ2-5; D gene: .; CDR3 protein: CASSQAPHRVGEETQYF; CDR3 DNA: TGTGCCAGCAGCCAGGCCCCCCACAGGGTGGGGGAGGAGACCCAGTACTTC
clone size: .; V gene: TRBV19; J gene: TRBJ1-2; D gene: TRBD1; CDR3 protein: CASSKQGMLDGNYGYTF; CDR3 DNA: TGTGCCAGTTCCAAACAGGGGATGTTAGACGGTAACTATGGCTACACCTTC
clone size: .; V gene: TRBV19; J gene: TRBJ2-7; D gene: .; CDR3 protein: CASSMRTPRYEQYF; CDR3 DNA: TGTGCCAGTAGTATGCGGACCCCCCGCTACGAGCAGTACTTC
clone size: once; V gene: TRBV30; J gene: TRBJ1-2; D gene: .; CDR3 protein: CAWTRDLIANYGYTF; CDR3 DNA: TGTGCCTGGACCCGGGACCTGATTGCTAACTATGGCTACACCTTC
clone size: .; V gene: TRBV5-1; J gene: TRBJ2-6; D gene: .; CDR3 protein: CASSLVGGALSGANVLTF; CDR3 DNA: TGCGCCAGCAGCTTGGTTGGGGGCGCCCTCTCTGGGGCCAACGTCCTGACTTTC
clone size: .; V gene: TRBV6-6; J gene: TRBJ1-2; D gene: TRBD1; CDR3 protein: CASSYGQGGYGYTF; CDR3 DNA: TGTGCCAGCAGTTACGGACAGGGAGGCTATGGCTACACCTTC
clone size: .; V gene: TRBV6-6; J gene: TRBJ2-7; D gene: .; CDR3 protein: CASSYSRTVSYEQYF; CDR3 DNA: TGTGCCAGCAGTTACTCTCGGACAGTATCCTACGAGCAGTACTTC
clone size: .; V gene: TRBV7-2; J gene: TRBJ2-1; D gene: .; CDR3 protein: CASSLALLYNEQFF; CDR3 DNA: TGTGCCAGCAGCTTAGCACTGCTCTACAATGAGCAGTTCTTC
clone size: .; V gene: TRBV6-4; J gene: TRBJ2-2; D gene: TRBD2; CDR3 protein: CASSRTSGDTGELFF; CDR3 DNA: TGTGCCAGCAGCAGGACTAGCGGGGACACCGGGGAGCTGTTTTTT
clone size: .; V gene: TRBV18; J gene: TRBJ1-5; D gene: .; CDR3 protein: CASSAGDQPQHF; CDR3 DNA: TGTGCCAGCTCGGCAGGGGATCAGCCCCAGCATTTT
clone size: once; V gene: TRBV6-1; J gene: TRBJ2-5; D gene: .; CDR3 protein: CASSGALVSQETQYF; CDR3 DNA: TGTGCCAGCAGTGGGGCCCTAGTCAGCCAAGAGACCCAGTACTTC
clone size: few; V gene: TRBV5-8; J gene: TRBJ1-6; D gene: .; CDR3 protein: CASSLAAGTPSLHF; CDR3 DNA: TGTGCCAGCAGCTTGGCCGCGGGGACTCCTTCCCTCCACTTT
clone size: .; V gene: TRBV7-8; J gene: TRBJ1-1; D gene: TRBD1; CDR3 protein: CASSWGQGDTEAFF; CDR3 DNA: TGTGCCAGCAGCTGGGGACAGGGGGACACTGAAGCTTTCTTT
clone size: once; V gene: TRBV7-9; J gene: TRBJ2-3; D gene: .; CDR3 protein: CASSLLSTSTDTQYF; CDR3 DNA: TGTGCCAGCAGCTTACTCAGCACTAGCACAGATACGCAGTATTTT
clone size: .; V gene: TRBV13; J gene: TRBJ2-3; D gene: .; CDR3 protein: CASRPQSRGVTYTDTQYF; CDR3 DNA: TGTGCCAGCAGACCCCAATCTCGAGGGGTCACTTACACAGATACGCAGTATTTT
clone size: .; V gene: TRBV6-6; J gene: TRBJ2-1; D gene: .; CDR3 protein: CASSYGGGGVTEQFF; CDR3 DNA: TGTGCCAGCAGTTACGGAGGTGGGGGAGTGACTGAGCAGTTCTTC
clone size: .; V gene: TRBV7-2; J gene: TRBJ2-5; D gene: .; CDR3 protein: CAGGIGETQYF; CDR3 DNA: TGTGCCGGCGGTATTGGAGAGACCCAGTACTTC
clone size: few; V gene: TRBV19; J gene: TRBJ1-2; D gene: TRBD1; CDR3 protein: CASTSTGTYGYTF; CDR3 DNA: TGTGCCAGTACCTCGACAGGGACCTATGGCTACACCTTC
clone size: .; V gene: TRBV28; J gene: TRBJ2-1; D gene: .; CDR3 protein: CASSFFRASSYNEQFF; CDR3 DNA: TGTGCCAGCAGTTTCTTTAGGGCTAGCTCCTACAATGAGCAGTTCTTC
clone size: few; V gene: TRBV30; J gene: TRBJ2-7; D gene: TRBD1; CDR3 protein: CAWAGTGTYYEQYF; CDR3 DNA: TGTGCCTGGGCCGGGACAGGGACATACTACGAGCAGTACTTC
clone size: .; V gene: TRBV5-1; J gene: TRBJ1-1; D gene: .; CDR3 protein: CASSPGQNTEAFF; CDR3 DNA: TGCGCCAGCAGCCCGGGACAGAACACTGAAGCTTTCTTT
clone size: few; V gene: TRBV6-6; J gene: TRBJ1-5; D gene: .; CDR3 protein: CASSSEGDQPQHF; CDR3 DNA: TGTGCCAGCAGTTCTGAAGGGGATCAGCCCCAGCATTTT
clone size: .; V gene: TRBV30; J gene: TRBJ2-2; D gene: .; CDR3 protein: CAWSSTSYTGELFF; CDR3 DNA: TGTGCCTGGAGTAGTACTAGCTACACCGGGGAGCTGTTTTTT
clone size: .; V gene: TRBV19; J gene: TRBJ1-1; D gene: TRBD1; CDR3 protein: CASTKGQQNTEAFF; CDR3 DNA: TGTGCCAGTACCAAGGGACAGCAGAACACTGAAGCTTTCTTT
clone size: .; V gene: TRBV15; J gene: TRBJ2-1; D gene: TRBD1; CDR3 protein: CATSRYEGQGTDEQFF; CDR3 DNA: TGTGCCACCAGCAGATACGAAGGACAGGGGACCGATGAGCAGTTCTTC
clone size: .; V gene: TRBV5-1; J gene: TRBJ2-5; D gene: .; CDR3 protein: CASSSFGESGETQYF; CDR3 DNA: TGCGCCAGCAGCTCCTTCGGCGAAAGCGGGGAGACCCAGTACTTC
clone size: .; V gene: TRBV6-6; J gene: TRBJ1-5; D gene: .; CDR3 protein: CASSFETGLRQPQHF; CDR3 DNA: TGTGCCAGCAGTTTCGAAACAGGGCTGCGTCAGCCCCAGCATTTT
clone size: .; V gene: TRBV6-1; J gene: TRBJ2-5; D gene: .; CDR3 protein: CASSEFWRGLQETQYF; CDR3 DNA: TGTGCCAGCAGTGAATTTTGGCGGGGGCTCCAAGAGACCCAGTACTTC
clone size: .; V gene: TRBV29-1; J gene: TRBJ2-1; D gene: TRBD2; CDR3 protein: CSVEVSGGASNEQFF; CDR3 DNA: TGCAGCGTTGAAGTTTCCGGGGGGGCATCAAATGAGCAGTTCTTC